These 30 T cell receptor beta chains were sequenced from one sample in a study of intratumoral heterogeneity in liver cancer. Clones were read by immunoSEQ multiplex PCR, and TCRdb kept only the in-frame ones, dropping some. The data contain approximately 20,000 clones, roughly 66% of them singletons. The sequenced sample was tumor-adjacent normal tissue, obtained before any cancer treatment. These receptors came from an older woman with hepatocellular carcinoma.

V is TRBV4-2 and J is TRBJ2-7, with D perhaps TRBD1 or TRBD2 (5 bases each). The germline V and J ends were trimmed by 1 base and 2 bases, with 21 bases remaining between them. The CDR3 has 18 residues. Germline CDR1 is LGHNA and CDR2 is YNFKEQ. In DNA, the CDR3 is TGTGCCAGCAGCCAAGGAAGTCGATCGGGACCGAAAACCTACGAGCAGTACTTC. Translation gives CASSQGSRSGPKTYEQYF.

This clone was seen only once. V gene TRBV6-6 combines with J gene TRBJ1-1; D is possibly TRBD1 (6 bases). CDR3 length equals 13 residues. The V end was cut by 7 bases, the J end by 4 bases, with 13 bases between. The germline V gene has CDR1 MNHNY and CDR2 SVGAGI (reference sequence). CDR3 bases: TGTGCCAGCACTATACAGGGAGGCACTGAAGCTTTCTTT. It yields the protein CASTIQGGTEAFF.

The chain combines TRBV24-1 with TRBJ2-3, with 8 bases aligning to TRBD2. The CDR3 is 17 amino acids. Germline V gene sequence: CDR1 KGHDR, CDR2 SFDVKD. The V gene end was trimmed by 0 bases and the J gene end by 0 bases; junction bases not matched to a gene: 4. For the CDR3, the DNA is TGTGCCACCAGTGATTTGACTAGCGGAACTAGCACAGATACGCAGTATTTT. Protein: CATSDLTSGTSTDTQYF.

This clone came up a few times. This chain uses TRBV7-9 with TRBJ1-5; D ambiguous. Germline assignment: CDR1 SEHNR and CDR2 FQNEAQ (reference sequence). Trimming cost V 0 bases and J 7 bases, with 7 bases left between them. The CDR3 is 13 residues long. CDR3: CASSLALGQPQHF. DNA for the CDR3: TGTGCCAGCAGCTTAGCGCTAGGACAGCCCCAGCATTTT.

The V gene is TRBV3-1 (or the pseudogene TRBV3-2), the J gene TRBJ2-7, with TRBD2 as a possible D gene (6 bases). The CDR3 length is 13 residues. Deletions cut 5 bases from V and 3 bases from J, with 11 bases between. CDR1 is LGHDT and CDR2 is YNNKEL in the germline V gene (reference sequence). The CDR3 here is CASSGRGLYEQYF. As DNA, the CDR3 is TGTGCCAGCAGCGGACGGGGACTCTACGAGCAGTACTTC.

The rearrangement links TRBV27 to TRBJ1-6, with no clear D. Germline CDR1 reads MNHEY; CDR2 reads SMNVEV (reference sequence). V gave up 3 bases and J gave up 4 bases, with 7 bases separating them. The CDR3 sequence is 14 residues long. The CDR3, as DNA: TGTGCCAGCAGTTTGGAGATGTATAATTCACCCCTCCACTTT. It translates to CASSLEMYNSPLHF.

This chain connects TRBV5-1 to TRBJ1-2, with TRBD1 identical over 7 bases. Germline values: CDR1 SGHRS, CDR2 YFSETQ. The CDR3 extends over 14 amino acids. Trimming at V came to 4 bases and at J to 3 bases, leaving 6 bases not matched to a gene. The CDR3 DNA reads TGCGCCAGCAGCGTTCAGGGGGACTACTATGGCTACACCTTC. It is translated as CASSVQGDYYGYTF.

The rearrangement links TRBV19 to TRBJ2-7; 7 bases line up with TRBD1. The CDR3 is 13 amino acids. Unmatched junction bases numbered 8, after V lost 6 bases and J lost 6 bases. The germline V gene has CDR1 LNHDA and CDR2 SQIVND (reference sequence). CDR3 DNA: TGTGCCAGTAGCCTGACGACAGGGCGCGAGCAGTACTTC. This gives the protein CASSLTTGREQYF.

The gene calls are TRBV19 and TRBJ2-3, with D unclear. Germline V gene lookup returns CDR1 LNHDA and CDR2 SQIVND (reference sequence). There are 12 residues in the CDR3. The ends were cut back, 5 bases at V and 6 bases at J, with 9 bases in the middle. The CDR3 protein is CASSPSRDTQYF. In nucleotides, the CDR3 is TGTGCCAGTAGTCCTTCCCGCGATACGCAGTATTTT.

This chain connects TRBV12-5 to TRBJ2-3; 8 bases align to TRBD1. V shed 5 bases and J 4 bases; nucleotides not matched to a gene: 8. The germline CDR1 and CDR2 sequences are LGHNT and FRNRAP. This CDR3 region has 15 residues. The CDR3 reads CASGLGQGGSDTQYF. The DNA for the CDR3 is TGTGCTAGTGGTCTTGGACAGGGTGGGTCAGATACGCAGTATTTT.

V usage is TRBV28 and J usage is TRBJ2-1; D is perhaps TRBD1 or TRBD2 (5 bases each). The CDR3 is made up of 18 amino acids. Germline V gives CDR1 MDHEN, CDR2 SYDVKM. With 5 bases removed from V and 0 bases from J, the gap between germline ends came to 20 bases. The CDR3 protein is CASSPPQGASSSYNEQFF. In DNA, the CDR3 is TGTGCCAGCAGTCCCCCCCAGGGAGCGTCAAGCTCCTACAATGAGCAGTTCTTC.

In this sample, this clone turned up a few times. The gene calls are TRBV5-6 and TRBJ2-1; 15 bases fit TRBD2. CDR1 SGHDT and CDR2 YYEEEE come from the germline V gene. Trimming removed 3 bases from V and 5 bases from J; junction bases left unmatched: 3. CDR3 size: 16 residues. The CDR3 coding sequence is TGTGCCAGCAGCTGGGGACTAGCGGGAGGCCACAATGAGCAGTTCTTC. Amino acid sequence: CASSWGLAGGHNEQFF.

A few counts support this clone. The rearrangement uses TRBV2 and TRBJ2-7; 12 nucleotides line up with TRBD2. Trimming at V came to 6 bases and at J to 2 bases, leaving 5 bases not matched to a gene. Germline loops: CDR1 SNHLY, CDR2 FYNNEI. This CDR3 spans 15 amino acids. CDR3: CASRAGLAGTYEQYF. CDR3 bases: TGTGCCAGCAGAGCAGGACTAGCGGGGACCTACGAGCAGTACTTC.

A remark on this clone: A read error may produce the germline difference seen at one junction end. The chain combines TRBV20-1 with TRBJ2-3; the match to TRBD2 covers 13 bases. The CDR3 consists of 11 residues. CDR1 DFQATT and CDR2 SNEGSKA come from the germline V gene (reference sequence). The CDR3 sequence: CSARAGTSGTF. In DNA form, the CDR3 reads TGCAGTGCTAGGGCTGGGACTAGCGGGACCTTT.

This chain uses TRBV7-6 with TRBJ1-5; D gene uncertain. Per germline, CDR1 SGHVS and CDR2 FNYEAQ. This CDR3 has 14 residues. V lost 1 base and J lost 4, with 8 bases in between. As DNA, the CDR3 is TGTGCCAGCAGCTTAGGGGGAGGAAATCAGCCCCAGCATTTT. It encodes CASSLGGGNQPQHF.

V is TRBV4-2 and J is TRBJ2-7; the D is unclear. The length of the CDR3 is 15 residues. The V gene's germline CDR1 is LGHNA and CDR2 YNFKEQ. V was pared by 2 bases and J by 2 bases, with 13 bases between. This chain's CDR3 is CASSQIGGEPYEQYF. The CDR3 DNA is TGTGCCAGCAGCCAAATTGGTGGCGAGCCCTACGAGCAGTACTTC.

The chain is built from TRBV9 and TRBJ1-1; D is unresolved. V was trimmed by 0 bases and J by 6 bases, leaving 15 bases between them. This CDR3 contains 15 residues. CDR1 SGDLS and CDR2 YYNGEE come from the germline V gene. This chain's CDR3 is CASSVDGGSRAEAFF. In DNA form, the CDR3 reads TGTGCCAGCAGCGTAGACGGAGGGAGTCGTGCTGAAGCTTTCTTT.

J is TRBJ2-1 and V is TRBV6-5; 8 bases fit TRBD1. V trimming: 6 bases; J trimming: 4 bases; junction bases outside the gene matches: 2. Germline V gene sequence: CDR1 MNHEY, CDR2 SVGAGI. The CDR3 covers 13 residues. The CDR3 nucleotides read TGTGCCAGCAGGGACAGGGCATACAATGAGCAGTTCTTC. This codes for CASRDRAYNEQFF.

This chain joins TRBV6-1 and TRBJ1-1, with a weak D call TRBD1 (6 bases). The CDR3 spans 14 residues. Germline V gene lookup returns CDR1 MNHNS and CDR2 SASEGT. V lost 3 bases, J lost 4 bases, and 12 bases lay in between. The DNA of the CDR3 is TGTGCCAGCAGTGACAGGGGCGGTATCACTGAAGCTTTCTTT. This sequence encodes CASSDRGGITEAFF.

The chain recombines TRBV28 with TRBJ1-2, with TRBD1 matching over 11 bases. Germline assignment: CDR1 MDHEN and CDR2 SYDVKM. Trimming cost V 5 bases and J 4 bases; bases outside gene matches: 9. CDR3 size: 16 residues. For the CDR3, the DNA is TGTGCCAGCAGTAGTGCCGGGACAGGGGGTTTCTATGGCTACACCTTC. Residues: CASSSAGTGGFYGYTF.

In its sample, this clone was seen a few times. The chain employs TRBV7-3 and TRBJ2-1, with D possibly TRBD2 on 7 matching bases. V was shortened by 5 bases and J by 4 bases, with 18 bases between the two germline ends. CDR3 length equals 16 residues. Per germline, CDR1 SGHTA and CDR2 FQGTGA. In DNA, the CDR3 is TGTGCCAGCAGCGACCGGGACAAGGGGGGGTACAATGAGCAGTTCTTC. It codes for CASSDRDKGGYNEQFF.

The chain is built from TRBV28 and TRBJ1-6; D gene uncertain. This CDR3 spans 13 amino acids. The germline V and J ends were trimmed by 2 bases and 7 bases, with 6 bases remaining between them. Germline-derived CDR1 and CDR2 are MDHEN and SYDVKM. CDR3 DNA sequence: TGTGCCAGCAGTTTAACGTGGAATTCACCCCTCCACTTT. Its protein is CASSLTWNSPLHF.

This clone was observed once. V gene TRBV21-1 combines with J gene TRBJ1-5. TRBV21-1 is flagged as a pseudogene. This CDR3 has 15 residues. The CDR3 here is CASSKVRLRQQPQHF. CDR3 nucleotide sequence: TGTGCCAGCAGCAAAGTACGACTCAGGCAACAGCCCCAGCATTTT.

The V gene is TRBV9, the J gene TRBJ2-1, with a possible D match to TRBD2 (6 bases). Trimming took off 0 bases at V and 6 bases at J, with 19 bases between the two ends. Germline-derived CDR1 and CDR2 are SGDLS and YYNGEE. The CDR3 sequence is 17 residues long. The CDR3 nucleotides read TGTGCCAGCAGCGTAGGAGGGAGCGGCGGGACCGTCAATGAGCAGTTCTTC. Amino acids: CASSVGGSGGTVNEQFF.

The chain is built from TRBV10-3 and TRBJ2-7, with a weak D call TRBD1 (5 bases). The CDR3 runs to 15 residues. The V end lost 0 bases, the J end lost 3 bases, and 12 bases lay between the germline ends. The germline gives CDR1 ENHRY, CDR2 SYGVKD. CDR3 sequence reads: CAISESDRSNYEQYF. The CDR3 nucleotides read TGTGCCATCAGTGAGTCCGACAGAAGTAACTACGAGCAGTACTTC.

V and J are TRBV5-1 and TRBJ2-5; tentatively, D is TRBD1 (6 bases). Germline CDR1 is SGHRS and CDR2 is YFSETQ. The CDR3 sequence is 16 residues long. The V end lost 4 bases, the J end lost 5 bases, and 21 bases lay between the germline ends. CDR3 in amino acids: CASSEVGTGWEETQYF. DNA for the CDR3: TGCGCCAGCAGCGAGGTCGGTACAGGGTGGGAGGAGACCCAGTACTTC.

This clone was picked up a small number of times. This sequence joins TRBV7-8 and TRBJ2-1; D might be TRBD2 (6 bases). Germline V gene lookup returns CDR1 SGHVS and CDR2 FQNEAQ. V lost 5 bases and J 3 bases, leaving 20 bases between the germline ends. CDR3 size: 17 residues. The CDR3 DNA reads TGTGCCAGCAGCGCTACGGCGGTCGGGAGCGTCTACAATGAGCAGTTCTTC. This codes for CASSATAVGSVYNEQFF.

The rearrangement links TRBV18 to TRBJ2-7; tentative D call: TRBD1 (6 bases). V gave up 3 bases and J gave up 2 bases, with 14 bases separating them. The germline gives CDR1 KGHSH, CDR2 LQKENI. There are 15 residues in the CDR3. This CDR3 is CASSPSQGFPYEQYF. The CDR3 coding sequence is TGTGCCAGCTCACCTTCACAGGGTTTCCCCTACGAGCAGTACTTC.

For the CDR3, the DNA is TGTGCCAGCAGCCAAATCAGAGGGGGCCCCAAAAACATTCAGTACTTC. Translating gives CASSQIRGGPKNIQYF. The rearrangement links TRBV3-1 (or the pseudogene TRBV3-2) to TRBJ2-4, with 7 bases fitting TRBD1. This CDR3 is 16 amino acids long. The trim removed 2 bases at V and 2 bases at J, leaving 6 bases unmatched. Looked up from germline, CDR1 is LGHDT and CDR2 is YNNKEL (reference sequence).

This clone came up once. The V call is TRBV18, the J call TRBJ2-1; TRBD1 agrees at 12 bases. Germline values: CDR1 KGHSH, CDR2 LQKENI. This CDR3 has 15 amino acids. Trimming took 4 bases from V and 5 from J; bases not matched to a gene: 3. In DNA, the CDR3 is TGTGCCAGCTCACGGGACAGGGGGCGGGACAATGAGCAGTTCTTC. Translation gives CASSRDRGRDNEQFF.